This T cell receptor (beta chain) was identified during a study of T cell responses to AZD1222 COVID-19 vaccine. General observations from the study: Spike-specific TCR breadth and depth both grew after two AZD1222 doses. Repertoire samples came only from after the peak T cell response.

V gave up 6 bases and J gave up 0 bases, with 15 bases separating them. This CDR3 comprises 16 residues. Germline CDR1 reads ENHRY; CDR2 reads SYGVKD. In regard to this clone: What it binds is unknown.

The method was immunoSEQ multiplex PCR; TCRdb's version includes in-frame clones alone and lacks a portion of them. This sample has about 130,000 clones, with 80% to 90% found just once. The sequence derives from an adult in good health. J is TRBJ1-3 and V is TRBV10-3, with D possibly matching TRBD1 (6 bases). Source: peripheral blood, taken on day 0 of AZD1222 vaccination. CDR3 loop: CAIRRGDFSSGNTIYF. In nucleotides, the CDR3 is TGTGCCATCAGGAGGGGGGACTTCAGCTCTGGAAACACCATATATTTT.